This TCR beta chain was captured by sequencing in a study of blood T cell repertoires in COVID-19. Whole-study context: Italy, Spain and the United States were the sources of the convalescent and acute COVID-19 samples. PBMCs, B-cell-depleted T cells, or T cells were the source of the cDNA or gDNA that made up the material.

This table comes from immunoSEQ multiplex PCR, and its TCRdb copy is limited to in-frame clones, with some not included. Of 150,000 to 200,000 clones in the sample, roughly 89% are singletons; the top ten hold roughly 3.3%. Trimming removed 1 base from V and 3 bases from J, with 13 bases in between. Germline V gene data show CDR1 as SGHVS and CDR2 as FNYEAQ. This CDR3 comprises 16 residues. The sequenced sample consisted of peripheral blood. The receptor was derived from a man younger than 30 with active or convalescent COVID-19. The V call is TRBV7-6, the J call TRBJ2-1; maybe TRBD2 (6 bases). The CDR3 region has the DNA TGTGCCAGCAGCTTAGTTCGGGACTCGATCTACAATGAGCAGTTCTTC. Encoded protein: CASSLVRDSIYNEQFF.